This is a list of T cell receptor beta chains from one sample in a study of molecular identifiers for immune sequencing clone quantification. One entry per CDR3 protein results from TCRdb running MiXCR on the PCR reads. The data show 97,000 or so distinct CDR3 sequences, approximately 25% seen once. The specimen sequenced was naive CD8+ T cells from blood, with Jurkat cell RNA spiked in. Every receptor here comes from a human donor in good health. Some libraries in this study had Jurkat cell RNA spiked in. Both conserved end residues are part of each CDR3. A D gene is named only where the DNA matches it firmly. The size of a clone is reported for some rows only, either as once, few or many, or as a class for expanded clones.

V,J,D,size,DNA,CDR3
TRBV7-9,TRBJ2-1,TRBD2,few,TGTGCCAGCAGCTTAGGCGGGGGGGCAAGTGAGCAGTTCTTC,CASSLGGGASEQFF
TRBV9,TRBJ2-5,-,few,TGTGCCAGCAGCGAAACCACTTCCCGTGGGGGACAAGAGACCCAGTACTTC,CASSETTSRGGQETQYF
TRBV7-2,TRBJ2-3,-,many,TGTGCCAGCAGCTATTCAACCACAGATACGCAGTATTTT,CASSYSTTDTQYF
TRBV30,TRBJ2-7,-,few,TGTGCCTGGAGCTCCGGCTACGAGCAGTACTTC,CAWSSGYEQYF
TRBV19,TRBJ2-2,-,many,TGTGCCAGTAGTATAGGGGATAGGACCGGGGAGCTGTTTTTT,CASSIGDRTGELFF
TRBV15,TRBJ1-1,-,-,TGTGCCACTAGCAGAGGGAAGGCCCTTCTGCCAGATCTCACTGAAGCTTTCTTT,CATSRGKALLPDLTEAFF
TRBV7-9,TRBJ2-7,-,many,TGTGCCAGCAGCTTCAGACAGGAACCCTACGAGCAGTACTTC,CASSFRQEPYEQYF
TRBV2,TRBJ1-2,-,few,TGTGCCAGCAGAGGGACGGATAACTATGGCTACACCTTC,CASRGTDNYGYTF
TRBV19,TRBJ1-1,-,-,TGTGCCAGTAGTATTATGGGGCTAAACACTGAAGCTTTCTTT,CASSIMGLNTEAFF
TRBV5-4,TRBJ1-1,-,few,TGTGCCAGCAGCCATTTGAACACTGAAGCTTTCTTT,CASSHLNTEAFF
TRBV30,TRBJ2-2,TRBD2,few,TGTGCCTGGAGTTTCGGGGGGGGGCCCGGGGAGCTGTTTTTT,CAWSFGGGPGELFF
TRBV4-3,TRBJ2-3,-,many,TGCGCCAGCAGCCAAGATGGCCCCTCCGGCAACCGAGGTGGCACAGATACGCAGTATTTT,CASSQDGPSGNRGGTDTQYF
TRBV28,TRBJ2-2,TRBD2,-,TGTGCCAGCAGTCCGGGACTAGCGTCAAGGAACTCCGGGGAGCTGTTTTTT,CASSPGLASRNSGELFF
TRBV11-2,TRBJ2-1,-,many,TGTGCCAGCATGGGTTGGGCTGAGCAGTTCTTC,CASMGWAEQFF
TRBV6-1,TRBJ1-1,-,many,TGTGCCAGCAGTGAAAACAGCCTTAACACTGAAGCTTTCTTT,CASSENSLNTEAFF
TRBV10-2,TRBJ2-7,TRBD2,-,TGCGCCAGCGGCCCCGGGACTAACCCCTACGAGCAGTACTTC,CASGPGTNPYEQYF
TRBV4-3,TRBJ2-7,TRBD2,-,TGCGCCAGCAGCCTAGGGACTAGCGGGGGCTACGAGCAGTACTTC,CASSLGTSGGYEQYF